There are a few counts of the clone carrying this T cell receptor (beta chain). The target antigen is unknown. V was shortened by 3 bases and J by 8 bases, with 10 bases between the two germline ends. The CDR3 is made up of 12 amino acids. The germline V gene has CDR1 MGHDK and CDR2 SYGVNS. This sample is drawn from a study of CD8+CD57+ T cells in acquired aplastic anemia. Regarding the study as a whole: Simpson's diversity of CD8+ cells was not significantly different in patients compared with controls. Patients and controls shared about 30 CD8+ CDR3 sequences.

Sequencing was done on patients that had shown CD8+CD57+ cell expansion by flow cytometry. Genomic DNA constituted the template upon which TCR beta VDJ and CDR3 profiling was performed. TCRdb re-derived calls from the reads in MiXCR, one entry per CDR3 protein. In the table there are more than 250,000 distinct CDR3 sequences, approximately 86% of which are singletons. The TCR was taken from a human donor with aplastic anemia. The rearrangement uses TRBV25-1 and TRBJ1-2, with D hard to call. Sample: sorted CD4+, CD8+, or CD8+CD57+ T cells (not recorded which) from PBMCs. DNA of the CDR3: TGTGCCAGCAGTGAGACGGGATGGGGCTACACCTTC. It yields the protein CASSETGWGYTF.